The sequence of this T cell receptor (beta chain) was determined in a study of T cell changes during pregnancy in multiple sclerosis. Using immunoSEQ multiplex PCR, the repertoire was profiled, and TCRdb retains in-frame clones only, with some absent. The table includes 80,000 to 100,000 clones, roughly 92% detected once. This CDR3 contains 15 residues. CDR1 and CDR2 from the germline V gene are MNHNS and SASEGT. V lost 7 bases and J lost 3, with 18 bases in between. Sequences were derived from peripheral blood, sampled after pregnancy. This clonotype was obtained from a female donor with multiple sclerosis, enrolled in a pregnancy study. J is TRBJ1-1 and V is TRBV6-1; D may be TRBD1 (5 bases). The CDR3 coding sequence is TGTGCCAGCACTCTACGGGGAGGGACGTACACTGAAGCTTTCTTT. Encoded protein: CASTLRGGTYTEAFF.